The rows below give T cell receptor beta chains drawn from one sample of a study of shared clonotypes between healthy human individuals. TCRdb's copy holds only in-frame clones and misses some; the assay was immunoSEQ multiplex PCR. The data show 450,000 to 600,000 clones, approximately 79% seen once. The specimen was PBMCs. The receptors originated from a woman aged 40 to 49 in good health. Some clones in this sample may be carry-over from other donors' samples. CDR3s leave out the opening cysteine and the closing phenylalanine or tryptophan.

>TRBV18
ASSPRDSDNEQF
>TRBV4-2
ASSLAAGQTYEQY
>TRBV5-1
ASSLQGDSSYEQY
>TRBV19
ASSPPGARETQY
>TRBV5-6
ASSLLAINANTGELF
>TRBV7-6
ASSKGGYTEAF
>TRBV20-1
SRLVLGEQY
>TRBV7-9
ASSLVAPGTEAF
>TRBV29-1
SVAVDQWEQY
>TRBV30
AWNPRAGVAF
>TRBV9
ASSVGWGSASTDTQY
>TRBV2
ASSGGGSNQPQH
>TRBV10-3
AISESRVGAMDQPQH
>TRBV5-4
ASSLAGTSETQY
>TRBV6-6
ASSRPGLRGDEQF
>TRBV7-2
ASSPWDRVTNEQY
>TRBV10-2
ASRQGWSMDNEQF
>TRBV14
ASSQEWSYNEQF
>TRBV14
ASSQGAGGPQH
>TRBV5-1
ASSLGSGAEETQY
>TRBV19
ASSNRLAGGPYEQF
>TRBV7-2
ASSSEARPTDTQY
>TRBV7-2
ASSRGQRRNYEQY
>TRBV7-2
ASSLSVLWDQAYEQY
>TRBV5-4
ASSLGLAGAQTQY
>TRBV6-1
ASSEVMQGGDTIY
>TRBV7-2
ASSPFQGSSEAF
>TRBV7-9
ASSTGDSTDTQY
>TRBV7-9
ASSQSGGQWEKLF
>TRBV15
ATSRDPVGQGFEQY
>TRBV6-1
ASTRSWQGTYEQY
>TRBV2
ASRTGSSYNEQF
>TRBV6-5
ASSSSGRVREQY
>TRBV19
ASRTSGSVPDTQY
>TRBV7-2
ASSLGDFYNEQF
>TRBV25-1
AVSHFQGKETQY
>TRBV9
ASSVGLADTGELF
>TRBV9
ASTPGATNEKLF
>TRBV7-8
ASSRDTTYEQY
>TRBV5-1
ASSMAGGTTSYEQY
>TRBV6-5
ASSYSMAGVKTQY
>TRBV7-9
ASSPPGLALFDEQF
>TRBV18
ASSVRGVRGTDTQY
>TRBV28
ASRSPGGPNSPLH
>TRBV5-1
ASSLMGSNQPQH
>TRBV11-2
ASSGDRGARPDTQY
>TRBV28
ASSLAGERLNQPQH
>TRBV29-1
SVVTDSTDTQY
>TRBV6-5
ASSYNGGDNEQF
>TRBV28
ASTDRGRLRDTQY
>TRBV10-3
AISVSTGTGGHFEQF